The clone carrying this T cell receptor beta chain occurred many times. The antigen remains undetermined. The sample belongs to a study of T cells in Graves' hyperthyroidism and ophthalmopathy. Study-level points and caveats: Most expanded thyroid clonotypes above 0.001 also appeared in blood.

Patients counted as stable if ophthalmopathy did not develop within 18 months. Clinical symptoms, serum thyroxine and TRAb, thyroid ultrasound and orbital computed tomography together formed the diagnostic basis. TCR beta CDR3 region amplification was performed from RNA transcripts. RT-PCR in the first round (using the HTBI primer set) targeted the TCR CDR3. From the multiplex PCR reads, TCRdb called clonotypes with MiXCR, one entry per CDR3 protein. The sample has fewer than 750,000 distinct CDR3 sequences, roughly 50% seen once; the top ten hold approximately 8.4%. What was sequenced was peripheral blood or thyroid tissue (not recorded which). The source of this sequence is a woman aged 18-29 years with Graves' hyperthyroidism.

The CDR3 loop is CASSYKQVNSNTEAFF. CDR3 DNA: TGTGCCAGCAGTTACAAGCAGGTTAATTCGAACACTGAAGCTTTCTTT. The chain employs TRBV6-2 or TRBV6-3 and TRBJ1-1; D gene ambiguous. Trimming removed 2 bases from V and 1 base from J, with 14 bases in between. The CDR3 loop spans 16 amino acids. Germline assignment: CDR1 MNHEY and CDR2 SVGEGT.